The 24 T cell receptor beta chains below were found in one sample sequenced in a study of CD8 T cells in ankylosing spondylitis. Study-wide results and limits: One TCR beta motif, made up of roughly 8 highly homologous variants, appeared characteristic of ankylosing spondylitis blood.

TCRdb analysed the 5' RACE reads with MiXCR anew, one entry per CDR3 protein. The data show about 540,000 distinct CDR3 sequences, 9.5% to 15% seen once. Their antigen targets remain unknown. Material: blood, either unsorted or a sorted T cell fraction (not recorded which). Receptors were obtained from a male donor with ankylosing spondylitis.

This rearrangement joins TRBV3-1 to TRBJ2-1; D may match TRBD1 or TRBD2 (6 bases each). CDR1 is LGHDT and CDR2 is YNNKEL in the germline V gene (reference sequence). V shed 0 bases and J shed 9 bases, with 15 bases lying between them. This CDR3 spans 15 amino acids. The CDR3 DNA sequence: TGTGCCAGCAGCCAAGATCTAGTTAAGGGGGGTGAGCAGTTCTTC. Encoded protein: CASSQDLVKGGEQFF.

The chain recombines TRBV9 with TRBJ1-2; the D gene is possibly TRBD1 (6 bases). The CDR3 runs to 15 residues. The V end was cut by 5 bases, the J end by 3 bases, with 17 bases between. Germline V gene lookup returns CDR1 SGDLS and CDR2 YYNGEE. The CDR3 region is CASSGNGGRDYGYTF. DNA of the CDR3: TGTGCCAGCAGTGGAAACGGGGGCAGAGACTATGGCTACACCTTC.

This clonotype was observed at least ten times. V usage is TRBV24-1 and J usage is TRBJ2-5; D not resolved. The CDR3 length is 14 residues. V was trimmed by 2 bases and J by 0 bases, leaving 6 bases between them. Germline V lookup: CDR1 KGHDR, CDR2 SFDVKD. The CDR3 DNA is TGTGCCACCAGTGATTCTGGGTACCAAGAGACCCAGTACTTC. Protein sequence: CATSDSGYQETQYF.

This chain joins TRBV7-9 and TRBJ1-1, with D uncertain. Trimming took off 5 bases at V and 2 bases at J, with 9 bases between the two ends. The CDR3 contains 13 residues. Germline CDR1 reads SEHNR; CDR2 reads FQNEAQ (reference sequence). The CDR3 region has the DNA TGTGCCAGCAGCCCTAAGATTAACACTGAAGCTTTCTTT. Its translation is CASSPKINTEAFF.

This clonotype was seen a handful of times. The genes are TRBV4-2 and TRBJ2-5; 8 bases are shared with TRBD2. This CDR3 is 17 amino acids long. In germline, CDR1 is LGHNA, CDR2 YNFKEQ. V gave up 1 base and J gave up 5 bases; unmatched junction bases: 12. Written as DNA, the CDR3 is TGTGCCAGCAGCCAAGGGGGGAGTAGCGGGATGGATGAGACCCAGTACTTC. Protein: CASSQGGSSGMDETQYF.

The V gene is TRBV24-1, the J gene TRBJ2-1, with a tentative D call TRBD1 (6 bases). This CDR3 has 16 residues. Germline V lookup: CDR1 KGHDR, CDR2 SFDVKD. V lost 4 bases and J 2 bases, leaving 14 bases between the germline ends. CDR3 region: CATSDLGQTTYNEQFF. The CDR3 DNA reads TGTGCCACCAGTGACCTCGGACAGACCACCTACAATGAGCAGTTCTTC.

Ten or more counts support this clonotype. V usage is TRBV4-1 and J usage is TRBJ2-6, with D possibly matching TRBD2 (5 bases). The CDR3 runs 18 residues. V lost 1 base and J lost 0, with 13 bases in between. Germline CDR1 reads MGHRA; CDR2 reads YSYEKL. CDR3 in DNA: TGCGCCAGCAGCCAAGCATTGACGGACTTCTCTGGGGCCAACGTCCTGACTTTC. Its translation: CASSQALTDFSGANVLTF.

The chain carries TRBV5-1 and TRBJ2-4; perhaps D is TRBD1 or TRBD2 (5 bases each). The length of the CDR3 is 18 residues. Trimming cost V 4 bases and J 2 bases, with 22 bases left between them. Germline V gene data show CDR1 as SGHRS and CDR2 as YFSETQ. The CDR3 spells CASSPTGPQAMSKNIQYF. The CDR3 nucleotides read TGCGCCAGCAGCCCCACGGGACCCCAGGCTATGTCCAAAAACATTCAGTACTTC.

This clonotype was seen ten or more times. CDR3 residues: CASSLGQNYGYTF. CDR3 bases: TGTGCCAGCAGCCTCGGACAGAACTATGGCTACACCTTC. The rearrangement uses TRBV7-9 and TRBJ1-2; possibly TRBD1 for D (6 bases). Germline CDR1 and CDR2: SEHNR and FQNEAQ (reference sequence). Trimming left V 5 bases short and J 2 bases short, with 9 bases between. This CDR3 comprises 13 residues. Full variable domain (missing parts from reference TRBV7-9 and TRBJ1-2): DTGVSQNPRHKITKRGQNVTFRCDPISEHNRLYWYRQTLGQGPEFLTYFQNEAQLEKSRLLSDRFSAERPKGSFSTLEIQRTEQGDSAMYLCASSLGQNYGYTFGSGTRLTVV.

This clonotype turned up a few times. The chain joins TRBV5-1 to TRBJ1-1, with D possibly matching TRBD1 (6 bases). The CDR3 contains 15 residues. V lost 0 bases and J lost 1, with 10 bases in between. Germline V gene lookup returns CDR1 SGHRS and CDR2 YFSETQ. For the CDR3, the DNA is TGCGCCAGCAGCTTGGACCCACAGGGGAACACTGAAGCTTTCTTT. Its translation: CASSLDPQGNTEAFF.

This chain links TRBV7-2 with TRBJ2-7; TRBD2 matches at 8 bases. This CDR3 comprises 12 residues. The germline gives CDR1 SGHTA, CDR2 FQGNSA. The V segment lost 4 bases and the J segment 13 bases; nucleotides outside the gene matches: 9. CDR3 protein: CASSSPGLGYYF. The CDR3 region has the DNA TGTGCCAGCAGCTCCCCGGGACTAGGATACTACTTC.

This CDR3 reads CASTLNAPNTGELFF. The CDR3 coding sequence is TGTGCCAGCACCCTAAACGCTCCGAACACCGGGGAGCTGTTTTTT. The V call is TRBV11-3, the J call TRBJ2-2; the D is unclear. The CDR3 covers 15 residues. Per the germline V gene, CDR1 is SGHNT and CDR2 is YENEEA. Trimming cost V 7 bases and J 0 bases, with 12 bases left between them.

This clonotype was seen only a few times. The chain is built from TRBV28 and TRBJ2-5; D is ambiguous. V was clipped by 6 bases and J by 1 base, with 12 bases between them. Germline CDR1 is MDHEN and CDR2 is SYDVKM. This CDR3 is 14 amino acids long. The CDR3 reads CASRDWTTQETQYF. The CDR3 DNA follows: TGTGCCAGCAGAGATTGGACGACCCAAGAGACCCAGTACTTC.

The table lists this clonotype with many counts. This rearrangement joins TRBV20-1 to TRBJ1-5; no clear D gene. This CDR3 is built from 15 residues. Trimming took off 0 bases at V and 6 bases at J, with 15 bases between the two ends. Looked up from germline, CDR1 is DFQATT and CDR2 is SNEGSKA (reference sequence). The CDR3 DNA reads TGCAGTGCTAGAGATAATTCGGGTTTCGGTCAGCCCCAGCATTTT. Its protein product is CSARDNSGFGQPQHF.

This clonotype was detected only a few times. The V call is TRBV7-8, the J call TRBJ1-5; TRBD1 might be the D (6 bases). V dropped 0 bases and J dropped 0 bases, with 9 bases sitting between them. From germline, CDR1 is SGHVS and CDR2 FQNEAQ. The CDR3 length is 16 residues. The CDR3 DNA follows: TGTGCCAGCAGCTTAGCATACAGGGATAGCAATCAGCCCCAGCATTTT. Translated: CASSLAYRDSNQPQHF.

V gene TRBV5-1 combines with J gene TRBJ2-1; 7 bases map to TRBD2. Trimming at V came to 6 bases and at J to 0 bases, leaving 9 bases not matched to a gene. Germline CDR1 reads SGHRS; CDR2 reads YFSETQ. This CDR3 is built from 16 residues. The CDR3: CASNDPSGNSYNEQFF. The CDR3 DNA follows: TGCGCCAGCAACGACCCTAGCGGAAACTCCTACAATGAGCAGTTCTTC.

The J gene is TRBJ2-1, the V gene TRBV6-2 or TRBV6-3; 10 bases line up with TRBD2. The junction had 15 bases not matched to a gene; V was cut back by 2 bases and J by 2 bases. Germline V gene lookup returns CDR1 MNHEY and CDR2 SVGEGT. There are 20 residues in the CDR3. This chain's CDR3 is CASSYAPGDSGRMTYNEQFF. The CDR3 DNA reads TGTGCCAGCAGTTACGCCCCGGGGGATAGCGGGAGGATGACCTACAATGAGCAGTTCTTC.

The V and J genes are TRBV5-1 and TRBJ1-4, with 7 positions matching TRBD1. The CDR3 consists of 16 residues. V was pared by 0 bases and J by 8 bases, with 10 bases of the junction left unmatched. Germline V gives CDR1 SGHRS, CDR2 YFSETQ. The CDR3 here is CASSLVGGFDLEKLFF. DNA for the CDR3: TGCGCCAGCAGCTTGGTAGGGGGCTTCGATTTAGAAAAACTGTTTTTT.

The CDR3 region is CASSPPEAGSTDTQYF. As DNA, the CDR3 is TGTGCCAGCTCACCACCGGAGGCAGGTAGCACAGATACGCAGTATTTT. V is TRBV18 and J is TRBJ2-3; D might be TRBD2 (5 bases). The CDR3 is 16 amino acids. The V end lost 0 bases, the J end lost 0 bases, and 10 bases lay between the germline ends. Germline loops: CDR1 KGHSH, CDR2 LQKENI.

The V call is TRBV20-1, the J call TRBJ2-3; TRBD2 agrees at 14 bases. Germline V gene data show CDR1 as DFQATT and CDR2 as SNEGSKA (reference sequence). The ends lost 6 bases at V and 4 bases at J; junction bases unmatched: 9. There are 16 residues in the CDR3. CDR3 DNA: TGCAGTGCGGCAGAGGGACTAGCGGGGGCGGCAGATACGCAGTATTTT. Protein: CSAAEGLAGAADTQYF.

This clonotype was seen repeatedly, ten times or more. This rearrangement joins TRBV11-2 to TRBJ1-2; D gene ambiguous. Germline V gene lookup returns CDR1 SGHAT and CDR2 FQNNGV. Between the trimmed V and J ends, which lost 0 bases and 8 bases, there was a span of 25 bases. CDR3 size: 18 residues. The CDR3 DNA follows: TGTGCCAGCAGCTTAGATGGGCCGGCCACCGGTTCTGCGGGCGGCTACACCTTC. Translation gives CASSLDGPATGSAGGYTF.

This clonotype was counted between two and nine times. The chain is built from TRBV20-1 and TRBJ2-1, with a tentative D call TRBD2 (5 bases). V lost 4 bases to trimming and J lost 5 bases, with 15 bases between them. The V gene's germline CDR1 is DFQATT and CDR2 SNEGSKA (reference sequence). CDR3 size: 14 residues. CDR3 loop: CSAIIVGSHNEQFF. CDR3 in DNA: TGCAGTGCTATAATAGTGGGGAGCCACAATGAGCAGTTCTTC.

This clonotype was observed a few times. The V and J genes are TRBV7-9 and TRBJ2-3, with D perhaps TRBD2 (6 bases). Germline V gene sequence: CDR1 SEHNR, CDR2 FQNEAQ (reference sequence). Trimming stripped 1 base from V and 4 bases from J, with 15 bases between. CDR3 length equals 16 residues. The CDR3 DNA follows: TGTGCCAGCAGCTTAGGTATCCGGGAGAGTGCAGATACGCAGTATTTT. It specifies CASSLGIRESADTQYF.

Only a few counts were recorded for this clonotype. The chain uses TRBV20-1 and TRBJ2-7, with D tentatively TRBD1 or TRBD2 (7 bases each). The CDR3 length is 14 residues. V lost 3 bases and J 0 bases, leaving 12 bases between the germline ends. Germline lookup yields CDR1 DFQATT and CDR2 SNEGSKA (reference sequence). The CDR3 reads CSARGGDSSYEQYV. Written as DNA, the CDR3 is TGCAGTGCTAGGGGAGGGGACAGCTCCTACGAGCAGTACGTC.